This T cell receptor beta chain emerged from a study of cytomegalovirus exposure and HLA in healthy donors (dated by TCRdb to 2016 to 2017). As for the study more broadly: An earlier analysis of roughly 610 of the donors reported 276 Gb of sequence data and about 120 million unique TCR beta sequences obtained from roughly 180 million T cells. An early release covering around 630 HLA-typed donors comprised roughly 300 gigabases of sequencing data and 85 million to 100 million unique TCR sequences. Among the roughly 400 genotyped donors, under 90% belonged to the genetic ancestry cluster associated with self-reported Caucasian donors. The aim of the study was to test whether cataloging public T cell receptors could identify signatures of past pathogen exposure. The T cell repertoires of 666 subjects were profiled by immunosequencing and related to cytomegalovirus serostatus. In addition to the first cohort of 650 to 800 subjects, a separate validation cohort of approximately 120 different subjects was used. To predict cytomegalovirus infection status, the study combined high-throughput TCR immunosequencing, statistical association of individual TCRs with disease status, and machine learning. In a later analysis, previously published TCR beta repertoires from 550 to 750 donors were re-analyzed and high-resolution HLA genotyping was added so that TCR occurrence patterns could be studied. The later analysis used no new phenotypic data to find candidate immune exposures, relying instead on TCR beta sequences and their occurrence across donors. An earlier analysis of approximately 630 of the donors applied high-throughput TCR beta sequencing to assess whether each TCR beta V gene segment acted as functional or pseudogenic. Donor age, sex, ethnicity and CMV serostatus were compiled alongside the repertoire data. A later genetic analysis took genome-wide SNP genotypes for about 65% of the 666 donors and used that subset as a discovery cohort. Every repertoire in the discovery cohort had been generated on one and the same sequencing platform. HLA typing included class I and class II loci at four-digit resolution. Typing coverage varied by locus: roughly 620-640 donors for A, B, C, DRB1 and DQB1; around 560 for DQA1; over 600 for DPA1; roughly 470 for DPB1. Four or five DR-DQ haplotypes were handled as single units for association and clustering because linkage in the cohort was strong. Across around 400 genotyped donors of the cohort, an average of approximately 200,000 unique TCR beta nucleotide sequences per donor were sequenced, and roughly a sixth of those sequences were non-productive.

In the case of this clone: The clone's antigen remains unknown.

The cohort was made up of 666 healthy bone marrow donors. Cohort members were all nominally healthy when sampled, although unrecorded immune exposures were likely present. The donor tested CMV seronegative and was one of the 352 seronegative cohort members. A peripheral blood sample was collected from each donor, and TCR beta sequencing was performed on peripheral blood mononuclear cells. Genomic DNA was extracted from the blood cell samples with the Qiagen DNeasy Blood Extraction Kit. Library preparation was by the immunoSEQ multiplex PCR assay. A mixture of 60 forward primers for TCR Vbeta segments and 13 reverse primers for TCR Jbeta segments was used in the multiplex PCR. The CDR3 region of rearranged TCR beta genes was amplified from genomic DNA by a multiplex PCR assay. The amplified TCR beta libraries were sequenced on the Illumina HiSeq System as 87-base-pair reads. Per the original workflow: A later analysis counted tens of millions of unique TCR beta chains across the 700 or so repertoires, and roughly 11 million of these chains were shared by at least two donors. To remove PCR and sequencing errors, raw reads were error-corrected and collapsed into unique sequences using a nearest-neighbor algorithm that merged closely related sequences. To assign V, D and J gene segments, CDR3 sequences were aligned to IMGT reference sequences. For a sequence to be retained, at least a six-nucleotide match to both a V gene segment and a J gene segment was required. A rearrangement was called productive if the CDR3 had no stop codons and remained in frame with V and J, and every other rearrangement was called non-productive. Following IMGT convention, CDR3 was defined as the stretch from the second conserved V-encoded cysteine to the conserved J-encoded phenylalanine. In an earlier analysis of approximately 500 of the donors, sequences lacking an unambiguous match to a single V gene segment were excluded. In an earlier analysis of 450 to 750 of the donors, a V segment was called functional when productive rearrangements were above 56.7%, and segregating when the standard deviation between donors exceeded 5%. A statistical classification framework was built for diagnosing cytomegalovirus status from the catalog of TCR beta chain sequences. A later analysis assigned V and J genes by comparing TCR nucleotide sequences with IMGT/GENE-DB human TR gene sequences. A later analysis assigned CDR3 sequences and most-parsimonious VDJ recombination scenarios with the TCRdist pipeline. In a later analysis, each TCR beta chain was defined by its CDR3 amino acid sequence together with its V-gene family, and reads without a unique V-gene family were excluded. A later analysis removed 550 to 650 highly shared, low-generation-probability nucleotide sequences to deal with suspected cross-contamination and a sequencing artifact. A later analysis calculated a clonal expansion index for each public chain from normalized within-repertoire ranks of inferred template counts. Generation probabilities in a later analysis came from a VDJ recombination model fitted to out-of-frame rearrangements, and those results were checked against IGoR. Hypergeometric tests were used in a later analysis to score TCR-TCR, TCR-HLA and TCR-CMV co-occurrence, with a repertoire-size bias correction applied to the TCR pairs. False discovery rates were estimated in a later analysis by permuting HLA or CMV assignments 20 times. In a later analysis, co-occurring TCRs were grouped using DBSCAN, with TCRdist sequence similarity added in when clustering inside HLA-allele-positive subsets. Repertoires with fewer than 30,000 or more than 120,000 public chains, plus five repertoires with anomalous nucleotide sharing, were excluded from co-occurrence clustering. TCRdb holds this immuneACCESS table with in-frame rearrangements only. Some clones are missing; in checked studies, unresolved V genes explain under half, and the rest has no known cause. V and J calls and clone size are copied from that table; D and trimming were computed from the DNA. The sample table includes about 40,000 clones. Approximately 3.6% of the sample rests with the top ten.

Beyond this particular receptor, the publication reports: Linkage disequilibrium might explain the correlated functional status among segregating V segments, but an unknown experimental factor could not be excluded. Most TCR sequences were seen in very few donors, while some public TCRs were found in many individuals. Several of the top co-occurrence clusters appeared to be linked to parvovirus B19, influenza, CMV and Epstein-Barr virus, according to a later analysis. Assigning TCR associations to individual alleles was difficult when HLA alleles, especially DR and DQ, strongly co-occurred. In a later analysis, the rate of TCR association differed among HLA loci, with DRB1 alleles having the most associated TCRs and HLA-C alleles having the fewest. The presence/absence analyses assumed that sequencing depth was roughly uniform across donors, and that assumption may not be true. This cohort had only TCR beta chains sequenced, and the lack of alpha or paired-chain data limited which features could be detected. In a later analysis, HLA-associated TCR beta chains showed more clonal expansion and lower generation probabilities than non-associated chains that were equally common. A further reported finding was that TCR beta sequences accurately predicted the HLA-A and HLA-B alleles for most subjects in the first cohort. Because HLA typing was missing for some donors at each locus, association tests included only the typed subset. Because counts were too low, 15 or so rarely observed V segments, including chromosome 9 orphons, were excluded from the earlier analysis of around 590 of the donors. The authors suggested that the approach could potentially be extended to other disease states and immunological phenotypes. The only immune exposure information available for the cohort was CMV serostatus. In a later genetic analysis, fewer N-insertions in productive TCRs were reported among donors in an Asian-associated ancestry cluster than the approximately 670-donor mean. Some IMGT-functional V segments, including TRBV6-2 and TRBV6-3, could not be distinguished by the 87-base-pair reads and were therefore excluded. The study gave a list of about 160 TCR beta chains associated with cytomegalovirus. At a false discovery rate of 0.05, a later analysis linked some 18,000 TCR beta sequences to specific HLA alleles. A later genetic analysis associated a missense DCLRE1C variant with V-gene and J-gene trimming of TCR beta chains, and an independent cohort replicated the association. In a later analysis, most CMV-associated TCR beta chains were found to appear HLA-restricted, with HLA associations seemingly driven largely by CMV exposure. A cluster of highly shared sequence variants was judged likely to be a technical artifact of the sequencing pipeline. Three of the identified cytomegalovirus-associated TCR beta chains were confirmed in vitro to be specific for cytomegalovirus antigens. Cytomegalovirus status was reported to be diagnosed by the classifier with high specificity and sensitivity in both the original and validation cohorts. Broadly in line with IMGT annotations, most TCR beta V segments showed up in productive rearrangements about 90% or about 30% of the time in an earlier analysis of several hundred of the donors.

The germline V end is reduced by 11 bases and the J end by 6 bases; junction bases left unmatched: 4. The CDR1 and CDR2 encoded by the germline V gene are SGHTA and FQGNSA. Reading from cysteine to phenylalanine, the CDR3 counts 11 amino acids. Only the CDR3 portion is preserved as DNA: 33 bases, with reading frame beginning at the first base. Sequencing used PBMCs. The sequence links TRBV7-2 to TRBJ2-1, with TRBD2 identical over 7 junction bases. The sequence was collected from a male donor in good health and CMV-seronegative. The CDR3 reads as follows: CAGTGGNEQFF. The DNA reads TGTGCCGGAACGGGGGGCAATGAGCAGTTCTTC.